These 15 T cell receptor beta chains were all obtained from the same sample, sequenced in a study of OX40 agonist ivuxolimab in advanced cancers. Produced via immunoSEQ multiplex PCR; TCRdb's table is partial and in-frame only. The sample consists of 65,000 or so clones, about four fifths of them appearing once. This specimen consisted of CD4+ or CD8+ T cells sorted from blood, obtained in a trial of the OX40 agonist ivuxolimab. The origin of the receptors is an adult with an advanced solid tumor such as melanoma, head and neck, liver or kidney cancer.

The chain joins TRBV14 to TRBJ2-3; D might be TRBD1 or TRBD2, each matching 6 bases. Trimming took off 3 bases at V and 6 bases at J, with 10 bases between the two ends. CDR1 is SGHDN and CDR2 is FVKESK in the germline V gene. The CDR3 consists of 13 residues. The CDR3 loop reads CASSHGGEDTQYF. The CDR3 DNA reads as TGTGCCAGCAGCCACGGGGGCGAGGATACGCAGTATTTT.

There are a few counts of this clone. The gene calls are TRBV18 and TRBJ2-2, with a weak D call TRBD1 (6 bases). V gave up 5 bases and J gave up 4 bases, with 14 bases separating them. The CDR3 covers 15 residues. The germline V gene encodes CDR1 KGHSH and CDR2 LQKENI. CDR3 residues: CASSSADRITGELFF. The CDR3 DNA follows: TGTGCCAGCTCATCCGCCGACAGGATCACCGGGGAGCTGTTTTTT.

The genes are TRBV5-4 and TRBJ2-1, with TRBD2 matching over 9 bases. This CDR3 is built from 15 residues. Germline V CDR1 and CDR2: SGHNT, YYREEE (reference sequence). Trimming removed 3 bases from V and 7 bases from J; junction bases left unmatched: 8. CDR3 loop: CASSSAGTSNNEQFF. The CDR3 bases are TGTGCCAGCAGCTCTGCCGGGACTAGCAATAATGAGCAGTTCTTC.

This CDR3 is CASSSGAEPGNTIYF. The CDR3 DNA reads as TGTGCCAGCAGCTCAGGGGCCGAGCCTGGAAACACCATATATTTT. The V call is TRBV7-2, the J call TRBJ1-3; maybe TRBD1 (6 bases). Trimming cost V 4 bases and J 2 bases, with 12 bases left between them. The CDR3 runs 15 residues. In germline, CDR1 is SGHTA, CDR2 FQGNSA.

The chain is built from TRBV6-5 and TRBJ2-3, with TRBD1 matching over 11 bases. Germline trimming cut 7 bases from V and 3 bases from J; bases unmatched to any gene: 6. This CDR3 has 15 amino acids. Germline V gene lookup returns CDR1 MNHEY and CDR2 SVGAGI. Here the CDR3 reads CASNGRDRGTDTQYF. CDR3 DNA: TGTGCCAGCAACGGGAGGGACAGGGGGACAGATACGCAGTATTTT.

The genes are TRBV7-3 and TRBJ1-5; D is uncertain. This CDR3 region has 13 residues. The V gene's germline CDR1 is SGHTA and CDR2 FQGTGA. The V end lost 2 bases, the J end lost 7 bases, and 9 bases lay between the germline ends. The CDR3 here is CASSLYAEQPQHF. The CDR3, as DNA: TGTGCCAGCAGCTTATATGCGGAGCAGCCCCAGCATTTT.

The rearrangement links TRBV7-8 to TRBJ2-1; 11 bases are shared with TRBD2. The germline V gene has CDR1 SGHVS and CDR2 FQNEAQ. This CDR3 region has 16 residues. After removal of 5 bases from V and 6 bases from J, the junction contained 9 bases not matched to a gene. DNA of the CDR3: TGTGCCAGCAGCCGCGGGGCTAGCGGGGGGAGCAATGAGCAGTTCTTC. This translates into CASSRGASGGSNEQFF.

This clone has just one count. This rearrangement joins TRBV21-1 to TRBJ2-1; TRBD2 is the table's D call, not checked against the DNA. TRBV21-1 is annotated as a pseudogene. There are 14 residues in the CDR3. CDR3 sequence: CARGTRATDNEQFF. The DNA for the CDR3 is TGTGCCAGGGGGACTCGAGCTACAGACAATGAGCAGTTCTTC.

This rearrangement joins TRBV9 to TRBJ2-2, with a weak D call TRBD2 (6 bases). V dropped 5 bases and J dropped 3 bases, with 14 bases sitting between them. CDR3 length: 15 residues. From germline, CDR1 is SGDLS and CDR2 YYNGEE. CDR3 residues: CASSFLAEDTGELFF. CDR3 coding DNA: TGTGCCAGCAGTTTCTTAGCGGAGGACACCGGGGAGCTGTTTTTT.

This clone was counted only a few times. V usage is TRBV11-2 and J usage is TRBJ2-7; no reliable D call. The germline gives CDR1 SGHAT, CDR2 FQNNGV. The CDR3 spans 15 residues. Trimming stripped 4 bases from V and 3 bases from J, with 16 bases between. CDR3 in DNA: TGTGCCAGCAGCTCCCAAGGCCTGGCGGACTACGAGCAGTACTTC. Encoded protein: CASSSQGLADYEQYF.

The chain is built from TRBV4-3 and TRBJ1-4, with a possible D match to TRBD1 (5 bases). This CDR3 has 17 amino acids. The germline V and J ends were trimmed by 0 bases and 3 bases, with 14 bases remaining between them. Germline values: CDR1 LGHNA, CDR2 YSLEER. DNA of the CDR3: TGCGCCAGCAGCCAAGAGTGGCCTCAGGGTGCTAATGAAAAACTGTTTTTT. Translating it yields CASSQEWPQGANEKLFF.

The V call is TRBV5-8, the J call TRBJ1-3; the D is unclear. Trimming stripped 4 bases from V and 0 bases from J, with 11 bases between. Germline V CDR1 and CDR2: SGHTS, YDEGEE. CDR3 length equals 15 residues. The CDR3 is CASSVRAASGNTIYF. The DNA of the CDR3 is TGTGCCAGCAGCGTGCGGGCCGCCTCTGGAAACACCATATATTTT. Supplemented by reference TRBV5-8 and TRBJ1-3, the full variable domain reads EAGVTQSPTHLIKTRGQQATLRCSPISGHTSVYWYQQALGLGLQFLLWYDEGEERNRGNFPPRFSGRQFPNYSSELNVNALELEDSALYLCASSVRAASGNTIYFGEGSWLTVV.

The V gene is TRBV7-3, the J gene TRBJ2-2; D not certain. This CDR3 is 12 amino acids long. Germline CDR1 and CDR2: SGHTA and FQGTGA. Trimming removed 3 bases at V and 1 base at J, with 0 bases between. Here the CDR3 DNA reads TGTGCCAGCAGCTTGAACACCGGGGAGCTGTTTTTT. This encodes CASSLNTGELFF.

This clone was seen only a few times. This chain joins TRBV9 and TRBJ1-2; 7 bases line up with TRBD1. J gave up 1 base and V 3 bases, and 6 bases lay outside the gene matches. CDR3 length equals 15 residues. CDR1 and CDR2 (germline): SGDLS, YYNGEE. The CDR3 reads CASSAGGAFNYGYTF. CDR3 bases: TGTGCCAGCAGCGCAGGGGGAGCTTTTAACTATGGCTACACCTTC.

The V gene is TRBV19, the J gene TRBJ2-3; 7 nucleotides line up with TRBD2. CDR1 LNHDA and CDR2 SQIVND come from the germline V gene (reference sequence). CDR3 length: 14 residues. The V segment lost 5 bases and the J segment 2 bases; nucleotides outside the gene matches: 4. CDR3 loop: CASSPRGNTDTQYF. The CDR3, as DNA: TGTGCCAGTAGTCCGCGGGGGAACACAGATACGCAGTATTTT.